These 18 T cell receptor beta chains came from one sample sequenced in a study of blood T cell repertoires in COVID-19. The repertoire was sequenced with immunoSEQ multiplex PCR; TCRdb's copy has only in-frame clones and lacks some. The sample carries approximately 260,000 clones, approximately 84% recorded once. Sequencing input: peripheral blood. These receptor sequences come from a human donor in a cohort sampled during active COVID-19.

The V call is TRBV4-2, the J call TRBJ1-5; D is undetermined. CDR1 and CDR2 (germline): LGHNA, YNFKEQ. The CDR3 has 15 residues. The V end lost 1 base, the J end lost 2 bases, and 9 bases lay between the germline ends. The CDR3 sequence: CASSQVWGGNQPQHF. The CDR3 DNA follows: TGTGCCAGCAGCCAAGTATGGGGAGGCAATCAGCCCCAGCATTTT.

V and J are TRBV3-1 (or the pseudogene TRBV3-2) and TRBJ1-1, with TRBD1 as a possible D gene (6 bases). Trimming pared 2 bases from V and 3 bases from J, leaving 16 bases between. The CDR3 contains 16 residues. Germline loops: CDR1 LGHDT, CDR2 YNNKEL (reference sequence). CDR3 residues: CASSQRRGGIDTEAFF. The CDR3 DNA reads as TGTGCCAGCAGCCAACGCAGGGGAGGGATTGACACTGAAGCTTTCTTT.

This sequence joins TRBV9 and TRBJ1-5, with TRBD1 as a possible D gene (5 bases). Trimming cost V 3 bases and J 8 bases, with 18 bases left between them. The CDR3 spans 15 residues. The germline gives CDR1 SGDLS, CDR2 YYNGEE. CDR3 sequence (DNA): TGTGCCAGCAGCGCCTATACGGGGGGTTATGAGCCCCAGCATTTT. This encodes CASSAYTGGYEPQHF. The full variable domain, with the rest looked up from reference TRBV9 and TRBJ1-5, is DSGVTQTPKHLITATGQRVTLRCSPRSGDLSVYWYQQSLDQGLQFLIQYYNGEERAKGNILERFSAQQFPDLHSELNLSSLELGDSALYFCASSAYTGGYEPQHFGDGTRLSIL.

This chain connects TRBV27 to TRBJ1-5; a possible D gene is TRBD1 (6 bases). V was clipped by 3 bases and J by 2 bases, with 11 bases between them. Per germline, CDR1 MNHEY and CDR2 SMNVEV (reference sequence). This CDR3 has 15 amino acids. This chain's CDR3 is CASSFSRTGNQPQHF. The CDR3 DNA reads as TGTGCCAGCAGTTTCTCAAGGACAGGCAATCAGCCCCAGCATTTT.

The CDR3 DNA is TGTGCCAGCAGCGTCCTTCTTGGCGGGGGGGCACAGTTTGATACGCAGTATTTT. Protein product: CASSVLLGGGAQFDTQYF. The V call is TRBV7-8, the J call TRBJ2-3; 9 nucleotides match TRBD2. CDR1 SGHVS and CDR2 FQNEAQ come from the germline V gene. This CDR3 region has 18 residues. J gave up 6 bases and V 5 bases, and 18 bases lay outside the gene matches. Together with reference TRBV7-8 and TRBJ2-3, the CDR3 gives the full variable domain: GAGVSQSPRYKVAKRGQDVALRCDPISGHVSLFWYQQALGQGPEFLTYFQNEAQLDKSGLPSDRFFAERPEGSVSTLKIQRTQQEDSAVYLCASSVLLGGGAQFDTQYFGPGTRLTVL.

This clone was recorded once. The DNA of the CDR3 is TGTGCCAGCAGCCCAAGACTAGCGGTGAACACCGGGGAGCTGTTTTTT. This gives the protein CASSPRLAVNTGELFF. The chain combines TRBV9 with TRBJ2-2; 9 nucleotides agree with TRBD2. The V gene's germline CDR1 is SGDLS and CDR2 YYNGEE. Trimming removed 4 bases from V and 1 base from J; junction bases left unmatched: 5. This CDR3 spans 16 amino acids.

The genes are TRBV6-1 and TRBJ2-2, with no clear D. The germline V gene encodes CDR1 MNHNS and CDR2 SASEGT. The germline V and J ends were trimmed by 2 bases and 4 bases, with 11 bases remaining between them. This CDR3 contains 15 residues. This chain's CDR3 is CASSELGSLTGELFF. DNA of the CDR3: TGTGCCAGCAGTGAACTGGGTAGCCTCACCGGGGAGCTGTTTTTT.

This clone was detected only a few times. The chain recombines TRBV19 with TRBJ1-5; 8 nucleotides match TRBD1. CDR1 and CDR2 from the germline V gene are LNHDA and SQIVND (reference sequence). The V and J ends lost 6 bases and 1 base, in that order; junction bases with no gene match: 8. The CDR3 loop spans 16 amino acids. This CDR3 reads CASSYPRQGSNQPQHF. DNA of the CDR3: TGTGCCAGTAGCTACCCCCGACAGGGGAGCAATCAGCCCCAGCATTTT.

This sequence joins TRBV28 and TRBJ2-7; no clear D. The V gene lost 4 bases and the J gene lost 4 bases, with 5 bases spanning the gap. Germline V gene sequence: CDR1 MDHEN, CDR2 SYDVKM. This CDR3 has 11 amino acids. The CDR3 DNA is TGTGCCAGCAGTTCTAATTACGAGCAGTACTTC. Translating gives CASSSNYEQYF.

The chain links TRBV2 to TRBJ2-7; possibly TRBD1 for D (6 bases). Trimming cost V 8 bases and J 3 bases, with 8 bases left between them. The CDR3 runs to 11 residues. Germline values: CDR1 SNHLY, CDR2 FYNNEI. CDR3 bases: TGTGCCAGCGGGACAAACTACGAGCAGTACTTC. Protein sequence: CASGTNYEQYF.

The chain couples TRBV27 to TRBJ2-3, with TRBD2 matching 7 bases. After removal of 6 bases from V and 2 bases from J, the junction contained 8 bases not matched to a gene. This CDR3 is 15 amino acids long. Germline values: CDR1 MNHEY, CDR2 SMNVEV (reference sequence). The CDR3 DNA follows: TGTGCCAGCAGCTCCGGGACTACTATCACAGATACGCAGTATTTT. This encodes CASSSGTTITDTQYF.

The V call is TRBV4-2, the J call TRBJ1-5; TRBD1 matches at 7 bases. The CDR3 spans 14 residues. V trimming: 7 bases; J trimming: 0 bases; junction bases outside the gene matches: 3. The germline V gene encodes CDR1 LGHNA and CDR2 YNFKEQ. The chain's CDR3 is CASNSGGSNQPQHF. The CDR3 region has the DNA TGTGCCAGCAACTCAGGGGGTAGCAATCAGCCCCAGCATTTT.

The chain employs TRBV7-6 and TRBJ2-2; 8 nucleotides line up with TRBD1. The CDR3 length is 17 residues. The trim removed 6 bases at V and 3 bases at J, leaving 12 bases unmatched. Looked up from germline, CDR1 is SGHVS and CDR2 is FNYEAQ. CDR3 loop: CASSSPIRGQDTGELFF. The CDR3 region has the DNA TGTGCCAGCAGTTCTCCGATCAGGGGGCAAGACACCGGGGAGCTGTTTTTT.

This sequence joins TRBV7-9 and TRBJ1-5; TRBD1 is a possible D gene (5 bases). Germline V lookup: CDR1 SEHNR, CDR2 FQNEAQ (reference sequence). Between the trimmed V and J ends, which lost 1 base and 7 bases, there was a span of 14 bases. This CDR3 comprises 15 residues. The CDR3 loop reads CASSLETAGNQPQHF. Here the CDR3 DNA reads TGTGCCAGCAGCTTAGAAACCGCAGGGAACCAGCCCCAGCATTTT.

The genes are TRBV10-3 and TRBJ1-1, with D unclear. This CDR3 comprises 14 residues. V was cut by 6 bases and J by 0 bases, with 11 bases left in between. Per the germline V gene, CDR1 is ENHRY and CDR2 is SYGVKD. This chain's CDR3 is CAISSKQVNTEAFF. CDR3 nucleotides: TGTGCCATCAGCAGTAAACAAGTGAACACTGAAGCTTTCTTT.

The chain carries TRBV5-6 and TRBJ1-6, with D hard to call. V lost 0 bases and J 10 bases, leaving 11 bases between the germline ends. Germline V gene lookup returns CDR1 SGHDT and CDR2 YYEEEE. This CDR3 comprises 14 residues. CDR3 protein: CASSLVAGYSPLHF. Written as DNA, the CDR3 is TGTGCCAGCAGCTTGGTGGCCGGGTACTCACCCCTCCACTTT. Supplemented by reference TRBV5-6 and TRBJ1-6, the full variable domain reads DAGVTQSPTHLIKTRGQQVTLRCSPKSGHDTVSWYQQALGQGPQFIFQYYEEEERQRGNFPDRFSGHQFPNYSSELNVNALLLGDSALYLCASSLVAGYSPLHFGNGTRLTVT.

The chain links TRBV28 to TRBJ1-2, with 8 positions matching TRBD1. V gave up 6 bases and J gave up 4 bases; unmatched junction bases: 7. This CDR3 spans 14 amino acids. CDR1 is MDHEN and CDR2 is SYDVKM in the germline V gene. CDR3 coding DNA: TGTGCCAGCAGAAACACACAGGGGGGCTATGGCTACACCTTC. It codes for CASRNTQGGYGYTF.

CDR3 bases: TGCGCCAGCAGTGACGGTCCGCGAGCTTTCTTT. It translates to CASSDGPRAFF. V is TRBV10-1 and J is TRBJ1-1; no firm D call. V dropped 3 bases and J dropped 10 bases, with 9 bases sitting between them. Germline-derived CDR1 and CDR2 are WNHNN and SYGVQD (reference sequence). The CDR3 runs 11 residues.